This is a list of T cell receptor beta chains from one sample in a study of T cells expressing NK-cell markers. From the 5' RACE reads, TCRdb lists one entry per CDR3 protein and no DNA. In all, the sample yields a few hundred thousand distinct CDR3 sequences. What was sequenced was blood T cells: a sorted CD56 or NKG2C T cell subset, CD4+ or CD8+ T cells, or bulk PBMC T cells (not recorded which). The source is a young man in good health. Each CDR3 is given with its conserved first and last residue.

v_gene	j_gene	CDR3aa
TRBV6-5	TRBJ2-4	CASSYADRVKGNIQYF
TRBV7-2	TRBJ2-7	CASSLGFTGLYEQYF
TRBV2	TRBJ2-1	CASSGQGVYNEQFF
TRBV24-1	TRBJ2-1	CATSRPGGMSEQFF
TRBV20-1	TRBJ2-1	CSARPNLRDPNEQFF
TRBV5-1	TRBJ1-2	CASSLAPGSDGYTF
TRBV20-1	TRBJ2-7	CSAPEGRASSYEQYF
TRBV19	TRBJ1-5	CASTGGGVYGNQPQHF
TRBV27	TRBJ2-1	CDNRTDNEQFF
TRBV27	TRBJ2-1	CATHPSGGSYNEQFF
TRBV15	TRBJ2-1	CATSRENIGWNEQFF
TRBV6-1	TRBJ2-4	CASSETMVAKNIQYF
TRBV6-2/TRBV6-3	TRBJ2-1	CASSYYTSYNEQFF
TRBV10-3	TRBJ2-1	CAIRSLGTGLQFF
TRBV6-1	TRBJ2-7	CASSPDSGTTYEQYF
TRBV3-1	TRBJ2-5	CASSQWGAGEFEETQYF
TRBV6-1	TRBJ1-2	CASSPLSLSYTF
TRBV5-1	TRBJ2-2	CASSLRQNTGELFF
TRBV9	TRBJ2-2	CASSVDFSWAGELFF
TRBV12-3/TRBV12-4	TRBJ2-1	CASRDSAPEQFF
TRBV6-5	TRBJ1-5	CASTTRGPDQPQHF
TRBV11-2	TRBJ1-3	CASSLFYDAGNVDSGNTIYF
TRBV6-2/TRBV6-3	TRBJ2-1	CASSSPTVANYNEQFF
TRBV20-1	TRBJ2-5	CSSKLLETQYF
TRBV12-5	TRBJ2-5	CASGLVAPPHGGEETQYF
TRBV4-2	TRBJ2-3	CASSQEGDADTQYF
TRBV20-1	TRBJ2-5	CSATSGSPGETQYF
TRBV24-1	TRBJ1-2	CATETGFGGYTF
TRBV15	TRBJ1-4	CATSIGRFGEKLFF
TRBV4-2	TRBJ2-1	CASSQEGGYNEQFF
TRBV25-1	TRBJ2-1	CASSEPGWVDEQFF
TRBV6-1	TRBJ2-2	CASSRGSSNTGELFF